The entry below describes one T cell receptor (beta chain). Its antigen is still unknown. The record originates from a study of T cell responses to AZD1222 COVID-19 vaccine. Findings of the study overall: Possibly, clonal diversity was underestimated; donors were largely white British and included more females. Just 6 or 7 people given AZD1222 tested seropositive at baseline.

This table comes from immunoSEQ multiplex PCR, and its TCRdb copy is limited to in-frame clones, with some not included. The sample carries around 250,000 clones, approximately 95% recorded once. The germline gives CDR1 SQVTM, CDR2 ANQGSEA. This CDR3 spans 13 amino acids. The V gene lost 0 bases and the J gene lost 2 bases, with 8 bases spanning the gap. The receptor was isolated from an adult in good health. This specimen was peripheral blood, taken on day 0 of AZD1222 vaccination. The rearrangement links TRBV29-1 to TRBJ2-7, with D unclear. CDR3 nucleotides: TGCAGCGTTGAAGAGGGGAAGGCCTACGAGCAGTACTTC. Residues: CSVEEGKAYEQYF.